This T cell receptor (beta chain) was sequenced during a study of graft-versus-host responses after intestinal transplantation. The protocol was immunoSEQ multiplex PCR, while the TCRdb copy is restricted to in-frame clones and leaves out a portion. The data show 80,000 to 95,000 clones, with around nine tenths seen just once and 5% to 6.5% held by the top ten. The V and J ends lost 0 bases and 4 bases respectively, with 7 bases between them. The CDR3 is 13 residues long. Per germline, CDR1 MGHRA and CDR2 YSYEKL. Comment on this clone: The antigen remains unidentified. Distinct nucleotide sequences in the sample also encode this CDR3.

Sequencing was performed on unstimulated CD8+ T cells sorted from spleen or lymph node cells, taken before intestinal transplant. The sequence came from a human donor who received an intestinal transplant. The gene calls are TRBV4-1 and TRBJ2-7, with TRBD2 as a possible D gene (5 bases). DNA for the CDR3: TGCGCCAGCAGCCAAGACCGGGGTTACGAGCAGTACTTC. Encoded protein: CASSQDRGYEQYF.